This T cell receptor beta chain came from a study of T cell changes during pregnancy in multiple sclerosis. Germline assignment: CDR1 GTSNPN and CDR2 SVGIG (reference sequence). Losses at the gene ends were 2 bases for V and 1 base for J; bases not matched to a gene: 4. CDR3 length: 14 amino acids. The assay was immunoSEQ multiplex PCR, and TCRdb's table has in-frame clones only and misses some. The sample includes about 51,000 clones, approximately 92% of them seen just once. This clone was detected once. J is TRBJ2-5 and V is TRBV30, with 7 bases identical to TRBD1. This receptor was taken from a female donor with multiple sclerosis, enrolled in a pregnancy study. The sequencing here drew on CD4+ T cells from peripheral blood mononuclear cells, taken in the third trimester of pregnancy. The CDR3 loop reads CAWSRGDSQETQYF. The CDR3 DNA sequence: TGTGCCTGGAGTAGAGGGGACAGCCAAGAGACCCAGTACTTC.